Listed here are 10 T cell receptor beta chains from one sample, sequenced in a study of blood T cell repertoires in COVID-19. The table came from immunoSEQ multiplex PCR; TCRdb's copy has only in-frame clones and leaves some out. The data show about 210,000 clones, more than 80% seen once. Sequenced input: PBMCs or T cells enriched from blood (not recorded which). The receptors originated from a man in his forties or fifties who had recovered from COVID-19.

In its sample, this clone was seen a few times. The CDR3 DNA sequence: TGTGCCAGCAGCGAAGGACAGGGCCCCTTTGGCTACACCTTC. Amino acid sequence: CASSEGQGPFGYTF. This chain links TRBV7-9 with TRBJ1-2, with 8 bases lining up with TRBD1. CDR3 length: 14 amino acids. The germline V gene encodes CDR1 SEHNR and CDR2 FQNEAQ (reference sequence). J lost 7 bases, V lost 5 bases, and 9 bases had no gene match.

The V call is TRBV7-9, the J call TRBJ1-1, with D possibly TRBD1 on 5 matching bases. V was cut by 5 bases and J by 11 bases, with 15 bases left in between. The CDR3 length is 12 residues. In germline, CDR1 is SEHNR, CDR2 FQNEAQ (reference sequence). The CDR3 sequence is CASSSGGRAAFF. CDR3 bases: TGTGCCAGCAGCAGTGGTGGCAGGGCGGCTTTCTTT.

This chain connects TRBV6-6 to TRBJ2-1; the D gene is possibly TRBD1 (6 bases). The V and J ends lost 2 bases and 6 bases respectively, with 8 bases between them. The CDR3 loop spans 13 amino acids. Looked up from germline, CDR1 is MNHNY and CDR2 is SVGAGI (reference sequence). The CDR3 is CASSYGRGNEQFF. The CDR3 bases are TGTGCCAGCAGTTACGGCAGGGGCAATGAGCAGTTCTTC.

This sequence joins TRBV18 and TRBJ2-5, with D possibly matching TRBD2 (6 bases). From germline, CDR1 is KGHSH and CDR2 LQKENI. The CDR3 covers 14 residues. Deletions cut 1 base from V and 4 bases from J, with 10 bases between. In DNA, the CDR3 is TGTGCCAGCTCACCACAGGCCGGGGGAGAGACCCAGTACTTC. Protein sequence: CASSPQAGGETQYF.

This chain links TRBV27 with TRBJ1-6; 7 bases are a match to TRBD1. CDR1 and CDR2 (germline): MNHEY, SMNVEV (reference sequence). CDR3 size: 15 residues. The V and J ends lost 5 bases and 9 bases, in that order; junction bases with no gene match: 10. The CDR3 is CASSPTTGSASPLHF. The CDR3, as DNA: TGTGCCAGCAGTCCCACGACAGGGTCGGCTTCACCCCTCCACTTT.

This clone was seen once. This sequence joins TRBV7-8 and TRBJ1-1; weak D call: TRBD1 (5 bases). Germline CDR1 reads SGHVS; CDR2 reads FQNEAQ. This CDR3 comprises 16 residues. Trimming took 1 base from V and 5 from J, leaving 17 bases between them. The CDR3 loop reads CASSLVAQGRLTEAFF. CDR3 nucleotide sequence: TGTGCCAGCAGCTTAGTTGCCCAGGGCCGCCTAACTGAAGCTTTCTTT.

This chain uses TRBV2 with TRBJ1-3; D is unclear. Per the germline V gene, CDR1 is SNHLY and CDR2 is FYNNEI. The CDR3 is 15 residues long. Trimming stripped 7 bases from V and 1 base from J, with 14 bases between. The CDR3 sequence: CASTPPAGSGNTIYF. The CDR3 DNA follows: TGTGCCAGCACCCCCCCGGCCGGGTCTGGAAACACCATATATTTT.

The rearrangement joins TRBV18 to TRBJ2-3; D gene ambiguous. The CDR3 is 13 residues long. V lost 5 bases and J lost 3, with 9 bases in between. CDR1 and CDR2 (germline): KGHSH, LQKENI. DNA of the CDR3: TGTGCCAGCTCAGCGGATTTAACAGATACGCAGTATTTT. It is translated as CASSADLTDTQYF.

The chain uses TRBV11-2 and TRBJ1-2; no clear D gene. Germline CDR1 is SGHAT and CDR2 is FQNNGV. CDR3 length: 13 amino acids. V lost 5 bases and J lost 6, with 13 bases in between. The CDR3 DNA reads as TGTGCCAGCAGCACGTCAGGATCCAATGGCTACACCTTC. Its protein is CASSTSGSNGYTF.

The J gene is TRBJ2-5, the V gene TRBV7-6; 8 bases align to TRBD1. The J segment lost 4 bases and the V segment lost 5 bases, leaving 9 bases of the junction unmatched. CDR3 length: 15 residues. From germline, CDR1 is SGHVS and CDR2 FNYEAQ. CDR3 in DNA: TGTGCCAGCAGCCTAACAGGGGGGAGCGGAGAGACCCAGTACTTC. It codes for CASSLTGGSGETQYF.